This T cell receptor beta chain derives from a study of liver allograft versus peripheral blood T cells. Study information: The study compared liver allograft T cell receptor repertoires against peripheral blood repertoires of liver transplant recipients. Study findings and constraints: Reports indicated that T cell receptor repertoires inside liver allografts differed from those in peripheral blood.

Points on this clonotype: Its antigen remains unidentified.

TCRdb analysed the reads with MiXCR anew, one entry per CDR3 protein. The data show roughly 1,800 distinct CDR3 sequences, approximately 18% seen once. Germline V gene lookup returns CDR1 MNHNS and CDR2 SASEGT. The CDR3 length is 14 residues. The germline V and J ends were trimmed by 4 bases and 3 bases, with 13 bases remaining between them. The V gene is TRBV6-1, the J gene TRBJ2-7; weak D call: TRBD2 (6 bases). The source of this sequence is a human patient who had a liver transplant. Some T cells may be provided by the graft donor. The DNA of the CDR3 is TGTGCCAGCAGTGTTTGGGAGGTCGGCTACGAGCAGTACTTC. Protein sequence: CASSVWEVGYEQYF.